These 29 T cell receptor beta chains were sequenced from one sample in a study of graft-versus-host responses after intestinal transplantation. The antigens for these receptors are not known. TCRdb's table, derived via immunoSEQ multiplex PCR, lists solely in-frame clones and lacks some. The table shows some 110,000 clones, with around nine tenths occurring only once. This sample comprised unstimulated CD4+ T cells sorted from spleen or lymph node cells, obtained before transplant. Every receptor here comes from a human donor who was the organ donor for an intestinal transplant.

The V and J genes are TRBV5-1 and TRBJ2-1; 9 bases are shared with TRBD2. The CDR3 runs 14 residues. Germline lookup yields CDR1 SGHRS and CDR2 YFSETQ. V lost 6 bases and J lost 4; bases outside the gene matches: 5. The CDR3 region has the DNA TGCGCCAGCACCTCGACTAGCGGTTACAATGAGCAGTTCTTC. Translating gives CASTSTSGYNEQFF.

This sequence joins TRBV9 and TRBJ2-3; D is undetermined. Germline CDR1 reads SGDLS; CDR2 reads YYNGEE. This CDR3 region has 14 residues. Trimming removed 0 bases from V and 3 bases from J, with 8 bases in between. The CDR3 is CASSVDWKTDTQYF. The CDR3, as DNA: TGTGCCAGCAGCGTAGATTGGAAGACAGATACGCAGTATTTT.

The chain uses TRBV11-1 and TRBJ2-7, with D possibly TRBD1 on 5 matching bases. V dropped 5 bases and J dropped 2 bases, with 10 bases sitting between them. The CDR3 has 13 residues. Looked up from germline, CDR1 is SGHAT and CDR2 is FQDESV (reference sequence). CDR3 sequence reads: CASSLDKAYEQYF. CDR3 coding DNA: TGTGCCAGCAGCCTGGACAAGGCCTACGAGCAGTACTTC.

The J gene is TRBJ2-7, the V gene TRBV4-1; D ambiguous. The germline CDR1 and CDR2 sequences are MGHRA and YSYEKL. The CDR3 has 14 residues. V was cut by 4 bases and J by 1 base, with 11 bases left in between. The CDR3 DNA is TGCGCCAGCAGCCGGCTGACGGAGTCCTACGAGCAGTACTTC. It specifies CASSRLTESYEQYF.

The V call is TRBV5-6, the J call TRBJ2-3; TRBD2 matches 8 bases. J was trimmed by 9 bases and V by 1 base; bases with no gene match: 4. This CDR3 contains 13 residues. The germline V gene has CDR1 SGHDT and CDR2 YYEEEE. CDR3 in DNA: TGTGCCAGCAGCTTGCGACTAGCGTACACGCAGTATTTT. Its translation is CASSLRLAYTQYF.

The rearrangement uses TRBV30 and TRBJ1-1; 8 bases agree with TRBD1. After removal of 4 bases from V and 4 bases from J, the junction contained 11 bases not matched to a gene. CDR3 size: 15 residues. Germline values: CDR1 GTSNPN, CDR2 SVGIG (reference sequence). In nucleotides, the CDR3 is TGTGCCTGGACCACAGGGGGAGCTTATTCCACTGAAGCTTTCTTT. Translated: CAWTTGGAYSTEAFF. Variable domain in full (rest from reference TRBV30 and TRBJ1-1): SQTIHQWPATLVQPVGSPLSLECTVEGTSNPNLYWYRQAAGRGLQLLFYSVGIGQISSEVPQNLSASRPQDRQFILSSKKLLLSDSGFYLCAWTTGGAYSTEAFFGQGTRLTVV.

The V call is TRBV27, the J call TRBJ1-2; no clear D gene. CDR1 is MNHEY, CDR2 SMNVEV, per germline (reference sequence). With 5 bases removed from V and 0 bases from J, the gap between germline ends came to 10 bases. This CDR3 is 14 amino acids long. The CDR3 DNA sequence: TGTGCCAGCAGTCCCGGTGGACCTAACTATGGCTACACCTTC. Residues: CASSPGGPNYGYTF.

The chain combines TRBV5-1 with TRBJ2-3; D may be TRBD2 (6 bases). The CDR3 spans 15 residues. From germline, CDR1 is SGHRS and CDR2 YFSETQ. Trimming cost V 3 bases and J 4 bases, with 15 bases left between them. This CDR3 is CASSSGRGTPDTQYF. The CDR3 region has the DNA TGCGCCAGCAGCTCCGGGCGCGGGACCCCAGATACGCAGTATTTT.

The genes are TRBV7-9 and TRBJ2-7; possible D gene TRBD2, 6 bases. The CDR3 has 17 amino acids. The V and J ends lost 3 bases and 2 bases respectively, with 20 bases between them. Looked up from germline, CDR1 is SEHNR and CDR2 is FQNEAQ (reference sequence). The chain's CDR3 is CASSFFWGDPKPYEQYF. CDR3 nucleotides: TGTGCCAGCAGCTTCTTTTGGGGGGACCCAAAACCCTACGAGCAGTACTTC.

V gene TRBV5-5 combines with J gene TRBJ1-6, with D possibly TRBD1 on 6 matching bases. The V and J ends lost 2 bases and 9 bases respectively, with 9 bases between them. From germline, CDR1 is SGHKS and CDR2 YYEKEE (reference sequence). This CDR3 region has 13 residues. CDR3 loop: CASSLQGSSPLHF. The CDR3 coding sequence is TGTGCCAGCAGCTTACAGGGTAGTTCACCCCTCCACTTT.

The CDR3 reads CASRLTSGSSHEQYF. CDR3 nucleotide sequence: TGTGCCAGCAGATTGACTAGCGGGAGTAGCCACGAGCAGTACTTC. This chain links TRBV2 with TRBJ2-5, with 12 bases fitting TRBD2. The end of the DNA is better explained by TRBJ2-7, so the J call may be wrong. Germline CDR1 and CDR2: SNHLY and FYNNEI. The CDR3 loop spans 15 amino acids.

The J gene is TRBJ2-7, the V gene TRBV11-2, with D perhaps matching TRBD2 (6 bases). V lost 2 bases, J lost 0 bases, and 14 bases lay in between. The CDR3 has 16 residues. Germline V gene data show CDR1 as SGHAT and CDR2 as FQNNGV. The CDR3 spells CASSLRYRGSSYEQYF. CDR3 in DNA: TGTGCCAGCAGCTTAAGGTACCGGGGGAGCTCCTACGAGCAGTACTTC.

The chain uses TRBV4-1 and TRBJ2-7; D call uncertain. The CDR3 consists of 14 residues. The germline V gene encodes CDR1 MGHRA and CDR2 YSYEKL. With 0 bases removed from V and 3 bases from J, the gap between germline ends came to 9 bases. CDR3: CASSQDRANYEQYF. CDR3 sequence (DNA): TGCGCCAGCAGCCAAGATCGGGCCAACTACGAGCAGTACTTC.

V gene TRBV2 combines with J gene TRBJ2-1; D is possibly TRBD2 (6 bases). Germline values: CDR1 SNHLY, CDR2 FYNNEI. V lost 1 base and J 3 bases, leaving 7 bases between the germline ends. The CDR3 loop spans 14 amino acids. In DNA, the CDR3 is TGTGCCAGCAGTGAAGGGCGGGGCTACAATGAGCAGTTCTTC. It yields the protein CASSEGRGYNEQFF.

This chain connects TRBV5-1 to TRBJ2-5, with a weak D call TRBD2 (5 bases). V was clipped by 0 bases and J by 4 bases, with 13 bases between them. The CDR3 has 15 residues. Germline V gives CDR1 SGHRS, CDR2 YFSETQ. The CDR3 nucleotides read TGCGCCAGCAGCTTGGCGGTGGGAGTTCTAGAGACCCAGTACTTC. This encodes CASSLAVGVLETQYF.

The genes are TRBV2 and TRBJ2-2; either TRBD1 or TRBD2 may fit D (5 bases each). CDR3 length: 14 amino acids. Deletions cut 8 bases from V and 8 bases from J, with 18 bases between. In germline, CDR1 is SNHLY, CDR2 FYNNEI. The CDR3 loop is CASSGWGTSGELFF. CDR3 bases: TGTGCCAGCTCCGGCTGGGGGACGTCGGGGGAGCTGTTTTTT.

V is TRBV7-3 and J is TRBJ2-3, with 9 positions matching TRBD2. CDR3 size: 18 residues. Germline CDR1 and CDR2: SGHTA and FQGTGA. V shed 1 base and J 0 bases; nucleotides not matched to a gene: 8. The CDR3 DNA is TGTGCCAGCAGCTTAATAGGGGCTAGCGGGACTAGCACAGATACGCAGTATTTT. As protein: CASSLIGASGTSTDTQYF.

The chain employs TRBV30 and TRBJ2-3; D call uncertain. V was cut by 2 bases and J by 1 base, with 4 bases left in between. The CDR3 contains 12 residues. Germline-derived CDR1 and CDR2 are GTSNPN and SVGIG (reference sequence). The CDR3 reads CAWSPGTDTQYF. CDR3 nucleotide sequence: TGTGCCTGGAGTCCCGGCACAGATACGCAGTATTTT.

This clone has a single count. The rearrangement links TRBV5-5 to TRBJ1-4; perhaps TRBD1 as D (5 bases). Trimming left V 4 bases short and J 6 bases short, with 13 bases between. Germline V lookup: CDR1 SGHKS, CDR2 YYEKEE (reference sequence). The CDR3 consists of 14 residues. The CDR3 sequence is CASSLGARDEKLFF. The CDR3 nucleotides are TGTGCCAGCAGCCTCGGGGCGCGCGATGAAAAACTGTTTTTT.

The rearrangement links TRBV5-5 to TRBJ2-7; D possibly matches TRBD1 or TRBD2 (6 bases each). V was shortened by 5 bases and J by 4 bases, with 16 bases between the two germline ends. From germline, CDR1 is SGHKS and CDR2 YYEKEE (reference sequence). The CDR3 has 14 residues. DNA of the CDR3: TGTGCCAGCAGTAGGATGGGGGGCCCATACGAGCAGTACTTC. Protein sequence: CASSRMGGPYEQYF.

The chain recombines TRBV5-1 with TRBJ2-5, with D unclear. Trimming stripped 0 bases from V and 3 bases from J, with 12 bases between. CDR3 size: 15 residues. Germline values: CDR1 SGHRS, CDR2 YFSETQ. The CDR3 region has the DNA TGCGCCAGCAGCTTGGAGGCTAGTACTAAAGAGACCCAGTACTTC. Its translation is CASSLEASTKETQYF.

V and J are TRBV28 and TRBJ2-2, with 10 bases aligning to TRBD2. The CDR3 has 20 amino acids. V shed 0 bases and J 5 bases; nucleotides not matched to a gene: 15. Germline lookup yields CDR1 MDHEN and CDR2 SYDVKM. This CDR3 is CASSLWFLAGAKRATGELFF. Here the CDR3 DNA reads TGTGCCAGCAGTTTATGGTTCCTAGCGGGAGCGAAGAGGGCTACCGGGGAGCTGTTTTTT.

This chain links TRBV9 with TRBJ2-1; no firm D call. Germline V lookup: CDR1 SGDLS, CDR2 YYNGEE. This CDR3 comprises 16 residues. The ends were cut back, 4 bases at V and 2 bases at J, with 16 bases in the middle. The CDR3 here is CASSPQATQTYNEQFF. As DNA, the CDR3 is TGTGCCAGCAGCCCCCAGGCGACCCAAACCTACAATGAGCAGTTCTTC.

V and J are TRBV27 and TRBJ2-3, with D unresolved. The V end lost 3 bases, the J end lost 3 bases, and 13 bases lay between the germline ends. The germline V gene has CDR1 MNHEY and CDR2 SMNVEV (reference sequence). The CDR3 is made up of 15 amino acids. The CDR3 is CASSLARKKTDTQYF. As DNA, the CDR3 is TGTGCCAGCAGTTTGGCGCGTAAGAAAACAGATACGCAGTATTTT.

The chain couples TRBV5-1 to TRBJ2-1; TRBD2 aligns across 14 bases. The CDR3 spans 15 residues. The V and J ends lost 4 bases and 8 bases, in that order; junction bases with no gene match: 5. CDR1 SGHRS and CDR2 YFSETQ come from the germline V gene. CDR3 protein: CASSQTSGRAHEQFF. The CDR3 nucleotides read TGCGCCAGCAGCCAGACTAGCGGGAGGGCCCATGAGCAGTTCTTC.

This chain connects TRBV2 to TRBJ2-3, with 10 nucleotides matching TRBD2. V lost 6 bases to trimming and J lost 0 bases; unmatched junction nucleotides: 3. This CDR3 is built from 15 residues. Per germline, CDR1 SNHLY and CDR2 FYNNEI. This CDR3 is CASRGLASSTDTQYF. In DNA, the CDR3 is TGTGCCAGCAGGGGACTAGCGAGTAGCACAGATACGCAGTATTTT.

This chain connects TRBV7-2 to TRBJ2-6; 7 bases are shared with TRBD1. Germline loops: CDR1 SGHTA, CDR2 FQGNSA. This CDR3 spans 15 amino acids. V lost 6 bases and J lost 3; bases outside the gene matches: 5. CDR3 DNA sequence: TGTGCCAGCAGGTTTAGGGGGCTTGGGGCCAACGTCCTGACTTTC. Its translation: CASRFRGLGANVLTF.

The chain is built from TRBV5-4 and TRBJ1-2; no reliable D call. This CDR3 is built from 14 residues. V gave up 4 bases and J gave up 4 bases, with 14 bases separating them. The V gene's germline CDR1 is SGHNT and CDR2 YYREEE (reference sequence). The CDR3 sequence: CASSLPGSGYGYTF. CDR3 in DNA: TGTGCCAGCAGCCTCCCCGGGAGCGGCTATGGCTACACCTTC.

The chain combines TRBV4-3 with TRBJ1-2, with D perhaps TRBD1 (5 bases). The germline gives CDR1 LGHNA, CDR2 YSLEER. V dropped 0 bases and J dropped 8 bases, with 19 bases sitting between them. The CDR3 is 16 residues long. The CDR3 DNA sequence: TGCGCCAGCAGCCAAGACTTAGGAGGGGAGTGGGACGGCTACACCTTC. This gives the protein CASSQDLGGEWDGYTF.